Each of the 31 T cell receptor beta chains below was sequenced from the same sample in a study of identifying expanded T cells in peripheral blood (dated 2019 in TCRdb). The library was produced with the immunoSEQ multiplex PCR assay. TCRdb obtained this table from immuneACCESS and retained in-frame rearrangements with V and J assigned. These tables miss some clones; where compared with another copy, unresolved V genes account for less than half of the shortfall, and the remainder is unexplained. Present in this sample are approximately 90,000 clones, approximately 85% of which were seen just once. The top ten clones comprise approximately 4.5% of the sample. Sequenced input: blood. The receptors come from a person between 18 and 75 years old in good health.

This rearrangement joins TRBV6-6 to TRBJ2-5; 8 positions match TRBD1. The CDR3 extends over 15 amino acids. In germline, CDR1 is MNHNY, CDR2 SVGAGI (reference sequence). The V gene end was trimmed by 6 bases and the J gene end by 2 bases; junction bases not matched to a gene: 8. For the CDR3, the DNA is TGTGCCAGCAGGCAGGGGGCCGGTTTTCAAGAGACCCAGTACTTC. Residues: CASRQGAGFQETQYF.

The V gene is TRBV29-1, the J gene TRBJ2-5; D perhaps matches TRBD2 (6 bases). The CDR3 runs to 13 residues. The germline V and J ends were trimmed by 7 bases and 0 bases, with 12 bases remaining between them. From germline, CDR1 is SQVTM and CDR2 ANQGSEA. The CDR3 DNA reads as TGCAGCGGGGCGGAGGGGTACCAAGAGACCCAGTACTTC. Residues: CSGAEGYQETQYF.

The chain couples TRBV6-5 to TRBJ2-1, with TRBD1 as a possible D gene (5 bases). The CDR3 is made up of 12 amino acids. Trimming stripped 4 bases from V and 8 bases from J, with 9 bases between. Germline values: CDR1 MNHEY, CDR2 SVGAGI. The CDR3 here is CASSLTGYEQFF. The CDR3 DNA sequence: TGTGCCAGCAGTTTAACAGGTTATGAGCAGTTCTTC.

This chain links TRBV30 with TRBJ2-7, with D perhaps matching TRBD2 (5 bases). There are 12 residues in the CDR3. V was cut by 3 bases and J by 3 bases, with 9 bases left in between. Germline loops: CDR1 GTSNPN, CDR2 SVGIG (reference sequence). The CDR3 spells CAWRPRGYEQYF. The CDR3 DNA is TGTGCCTGGAGGCCTCGGGGCTACGAGCAGTACTTC.

The chain uses TRBV11-2 and TRBJ2-5; D unresolved. Germline values: CDR1 SGHAT, CDR2 FQNNGV. The CDR3 length is 11 residues. Trimming removed 4 bases at V and 2 bases at J, with 2 bases between. CDR3 protein: CASSSQETQYF. For the CDR3, the DNA is TGTGCCAGCAGCTCTCAAGAGACCCAGTACTTC.

V is TRBV9 and J is TRBJ1-1, with D maybe TRBD1 (5 bases). The CDR3 is made up of 13 amino acids. Germline V gene sequence: CDR1 SGDLS, CDR2 YYNGEE. Trimming cost V 4 bases and J 0 bases, with 7 bases left between them. The CDR3 loop is CASSSTVNTEAFF. CDR3 DNA sequence: TGTGCCAGCAGCTCGACAGTGAACACTGAAGCTTTCTTT.

V is TRBV18 and J is TRBJ2-1; 7 bases map to TRBD1. The CDR3 length is 13 residues. The J segment lost 5 bases and the V segment lost 8 bases, leaving 6 bases of the junction unmatched. Germline CDR1 and CDR2: KGHSH and LQKENI. The CDR3 coding sequence is TGTGCCAGCCTGACAGGGCTCAACAATGAGCAGTTCTTC. This encodes CASLTGLNNEQFF.

The chain links TRBV5-4 to TRBJ2-1, with D tentatively TRBD2 (5 bases). The CDR3 is made up of 15 amino acids. The germline V gene has CDR1 SGHNT and CDR2 YYREEE (reference sequence). The V gene lost 7 bases and the J gene lost 2 bases, with 16 bases spanning the gap. CDR3 protein: CASGSQRNAYNEQFF. DNA for the CDR3: TGTGCCAGCGGATCCCAGCGGAACGCCTACAATGAGCAGTTCTTC. The whole variable domain, remainder taken from reference TRBV5-4 and TRBJ2-1, is ETGVTQSPTHLIKTRGQQVTLRCSSQSGHNTVSWYQQALGQGPQFIFQYYREEENGRGNFPPRFSGLQFPNYSSELNVNALELDDSALYLCASGSQRNAYNEQFFGPGTRLTVL.

The chain joins TRBV14 to TRBJ2-2; 8 nucleotides line up with TRBD2. The V segment lost 2 bases and the J segment 3 bases; nucleotides outside the gene matches: 11. Germline values: CDR1 SGHDN, CDR2 FVKESK. CDR3 length: 18 residues. The CDR3 region is CASSQSFLAGTYTGELFF. The CDR3 DNA is TGTGCCAGCAGCCAATCTTTTTTAGCGGGGACGTACACCGGGGAGCTGTTTTTT.

The chain employs TRBV18 and TRBJ1-3, with 9 bases identical to TRBD1. V lost 2 bases, J lost 4 bases, and 15 bases stayed unmatched. CDR3 size: 19 residues. The germline V gene has CDR1 KGHSH and CDR2 LQKENI. The CDR3 bases are TGTGCCAGCTCACCAGTCTCCCCCGCTCGGACAGGGGACGGAAACACCATATATTTT. It is translated as CASSPVSPARTGDGNTIYF.

The chain combines TRBV29-1 with TRBJ1-2; D gene uncertain. The V gene's germline CDR1 is SQVTM and CDR2 ANQGSEA. The CDR3 is made up of 14 amino acids. With 0 bases removed from V and 4 bases from J, the gap between germline ends came to 12 bases. The CDR3: CSVEDRRRSYGYTF. The CDR3 coding sequence is TGCAGCGTTGAAGATCGTAGGAGGAGCTATGGCTACACCTTC.

This rearrangement joins TRBV25-1 to TRBJ1-1; 9 nucleotides match TRBD1. Germline CDR1 MGHDK, CDR2 SYGVNS. The CDR3 loop spans 14 amino acids. The ends lost 1 base at V and 10 bases at J; junction bases unmatched: 7. The CDR3 DNA sequence: TGTGCCAGCAGTGAATTTAGGGACAGGGTGGGAGCTTTCTTT. Encoded protein: CASSEFRDRVGAFF.

The genes are TRBV6-5 and TRBJ1-1; no clear D. Between the trimmed V and J ends, which lost 9 bases and 0 bases, there was a span of 17 bases. The germline gives CDR1 MNHEY, CDR2 SVGAGI. The CDR3 is made up of 15 amino acids. For the CDR3, the DNA is TGTGCCAGTAGCCGCTCGGGCCACCTGAACACTGAAGCTTTCTTT. It yields the protein CASSRSGHLNTEAFF.

CDR3 DNA sequence: TGTGCCAGCCGAGAGGATCCTTCTGGAAACACCATATATTTT. Translated, it gives CASREDPSGNTIYF. The gene calls are TRBV9 and TRBJ1-3; D is unclear. This CDR3 has 14 amino acids. From germline, CDR1 is SGDLS and CDR2 YYNGEE. V lost 7 bases to trimming and J lost 1 base, with 12 bases between them.

The rearrangement uses TRBV5-5 and TRBJ1-1; no firm D call. The length of the CDR3 is 18 residues. CDR1 is SGHKS, CDR2 YYEKEE, per germline (reference sequence). V lost 4 bases and J lost 0, with 22 bases in between. The CDR3 protein is CASSPLGSPARMNTEAFF. CDR3 nucleotide sequence: TGTGCCAGCAGCCCTTTAGGCAGTCCAGCCAGGATGAACACTGAAGCTTTCTTT.

V gene TRBV6-1 combines with J gene TRBJ2-7, with 7 bases identical to TRBD1. V was pared by 4 bases and J by 2 bases, with 2 bases of the junction left unmatched. Germline CDR1 is MNHNS and CDR2 is SASEGT. The CDR3 covers 13 residues. CDR3 sequence: CASSAGGPYEQYF. The CDR3 region has the DNA TGTGCCAGCAGTGCAGGGGGACCCTACGAGCAGTACTTC.

The chain links TRBV4-1 to TRBJ2-1, with 9 bases that match TRBD1. V lost 2 bases to trimming and J lost 7 bases; unmatched junction nucleotides: 24. Germline V CDR1 and CDR2: MGHRA, YSYEKL. The CDR3 spans 21 residues. Written as DNA, the CDR3 is TGCGCCAGCAGCCAACATGCCGGGACAGGGTACGGGCGCTACCTTCGGAATGAGCAGTTCTTC. It encodes CASSQHAGTGYGRYLRNEQFF.

The chain recombines TRBV19 with TRBJ1-6; perhaps TRBD1 as D (5 bases). The CDR3 runs 14 residues. V lost 7 bases and J lost 0, with 7 bases in between. Germline V gives CDR1 LNHDA, CDR2 SQIVND (reference sequence). The CDR3 loop is CASKQVSYNSPLHF. CDR3 coding DNA: TGTGCCAGTAAACAGGTCTCCTATAATTCACCCCTCCACTTT.

V usage is TRBV19 and J usage is TRBJ1-5, with 7 nucleotides matching TRBD1. This CDR3 has 17 amino acids. Germline CDR1 LNHDA, CDR2 SQIVND (reference sequence). Trimming removed 2 bases from V and 2 bases from J; junction bases left unmatched: 9. CDR3 bases: TGTGCCAGTAGTATAATGGGACAGATTTGGGGCAATCAGCCCCAGCATTTT. This codes for CASSIMGQIWGNQPQHF.

In DNA form, the CDR3 reads TGTGCCAGCAGAAGGAGGGCCGCCGGGAACACCGGGGAGCTGTTTTTT. Protein: CASRRRAAGNTGELFF. The V call is TRBV5-6, the J call TRBJ2-2, with D perhaps TRBD2 (6 bases). Germline loops: CDR1 SGHDT, CDR2 YYEEEE. The CDR3 extends over 16 amino acids. V gave up 5 bases and J gave up 1 base, with 15 bases separating them.

In regard to this clone: Within the sample, other DNA sequences also encode this same CDR3. The rearrangement uses TRBV14 and TRBJ2-1, with D maybe TRBD2 (6 bases). Germline loops: CDR1 SGHDN, CDR2 FVKESK. The CDR3 covers 15 residues. Trimming pared 1 base from V and 4 bases from J, leaving 11 bases between. The CDR3 DNA is TGTGCCAGCAGCCAAGCGGCAGGGAGGTACAATGAGCAGTTCTTC. Translation gives CASSQAAGRYNEQFF.

The chain has TRBV6-1 and TRBJ2-3; TRBD2 aligns across 15 bases. The CDR3 runs 15 residues. CDR1 is MNHNS and CDR2 is SASEGT in the germline V gene. V lost 5 bases to trimming and J lost 12 bases; unmatched junction nucleotides: 9. The CDR3, as DNA: TGTGCCAGCAGTTTAAGGACTAGCGGGGGGGCATTTCAGTATTTT. Protein: CASSLRTSGGAFQYF.

J is TRBJ1-1 and V is TRBV30, with no clear D. This CDR3 spans 14 amino acids. Germline lookup yields CDR1 GTSNPN and CDR2 SVGIG (reference sequence). The V and J ends lost 4 bases and 7 bases respectively, with 19 bases between them. This CDR3 is CAWTLDLNLGEAFF. The CDR3 bases are TGTGCCTGGACCCTCGACCTGAACCTAGGTGAAGCTTTCTTT.

The chain carries TRBV30 and TRBJ2-1, with D unresolved. Trimming stripped 4 bases from V and 7 bases from J, with 5 bases between. The length of the CDR3 is 10 residues. Germline CDR1 GTSNPN, CDR2 SVGIG (reference sequence). Here the CDR3 reads CAWNTNEQFF. DNA for the CDR3: TGTGCCTGGAATACGAATGAGCAGTTCTTC.

The chain couples TRBV7-9 to TRBJ2-7, with TRBD1 identical over 7 bases. This CDR3 contains 12 residues. The germline gives CDR1 SEHNR, CDR2 FQNEAQ (reference sequence). J was trimmed by 5 bases and V by 5 bases; bases with no gene match: 3. CDR3 in DNA: TGTGCCAGCAGCCTAGACAGGGACGAGCAGTACTTC. Its protein is CASSLDRDEQYF.

The rearrangement joins TRBV7-6 to TRBJ1-2, with D uncertain. The CDR3 loop spans 14 amino acids. Germline CDR1 reads SGHVS; CDR2 reads FNYEAQ. V gave up 1 base and J gave up 5 bases, with 11 bases separating them. CDR3 in DNA: TGTGCCAGCAGCTTAGACAACCTAGGGTATGGCTACACCTTC. Its translation: CASSLDNLGYGYTF.

The chain uses TRBV6-1 and TRBJ2-2; the match to TRBD1 covers 7 bases. CDR1 and CDR2 (germline): MNHNS, SASEGT. After removal of 6 bases from V and 2 bases from J, the junction contained 3 bases not matched to a gene. This CDR3 is 14 amino acids long. The CDR3 DNA reads as TGTGCCAGCAGGTACAGGGGAAACACCGGGGAGCTGTTTTTT. Protein sequence: CASRYRGNTGELFF.

The gene calls are TRBV6-1 and TRBJ1-1; 9 positions match TRBD1. The CDR3 consists of 17 residues. Germline-derived CDR1 and CDR2 are MNHNS and SASEGT. With V trimmed by 2 bases and J by 4 bases, 11 bases remained unmatched. The CDR3 loop is CASSEIPGTGRRTEAFF. The CDR3 nucleotides are TGTGCCAGCAGTGAAATTCCCGGGACAGGGCGGCGCACTGAAGCTTTCTTT.

The chain combines TRBV30 with TRBJ2-3; 10 nucleotides agree with TRBD1. The CDR3 is made up of 15 amino acids. Germline assignment: CDR1 GTSNPN and CDR2 SVGIG (reference sequence). With 2 bases clipped from V and 6 bases from J, the junction kept 8 bases outside the gene matches. This CDR3 is CAWSIGTGARDTQYF. In nucleotides, the CDR3 is TGTGCCTGGAGTATCGGGACAGGGGCAAGGGATACGCAGTATTTT.

This sequence joins TRBV11-2 and TRBJ2-1, with 8 bases fitting TRBD2. In germline, CDR1 is SGHAT, CDR2 FQNNGV. CDR3 length: 16 residues. The V segment lost 4 bases and the J segment 6 bases; nucleotides outside the gene matches: 11. CDR3 coding DNA: TGTGCCAGCAGCTCGCGTCCGGCGGGGGGCTTCAATGAGCAGTTCTTC. This sequence encodes CASSSRPAGGFNEQFF.

V is TRBV28 and J is TRBJ2-2, with unresolved D. CDR3 size: 13 residues. The germline CDR1 and CDR2 sequences are MDHEN and SYDVKM. Trimming removed 7 bases at V and 6 bases at J, with 12 bases between. The CDR3 nucleotides read TGTGCCAGCAATCGGGCAGGCTCCGGGGAGCTGTTTTTT. Translating gives CASNRAGSGELFF.